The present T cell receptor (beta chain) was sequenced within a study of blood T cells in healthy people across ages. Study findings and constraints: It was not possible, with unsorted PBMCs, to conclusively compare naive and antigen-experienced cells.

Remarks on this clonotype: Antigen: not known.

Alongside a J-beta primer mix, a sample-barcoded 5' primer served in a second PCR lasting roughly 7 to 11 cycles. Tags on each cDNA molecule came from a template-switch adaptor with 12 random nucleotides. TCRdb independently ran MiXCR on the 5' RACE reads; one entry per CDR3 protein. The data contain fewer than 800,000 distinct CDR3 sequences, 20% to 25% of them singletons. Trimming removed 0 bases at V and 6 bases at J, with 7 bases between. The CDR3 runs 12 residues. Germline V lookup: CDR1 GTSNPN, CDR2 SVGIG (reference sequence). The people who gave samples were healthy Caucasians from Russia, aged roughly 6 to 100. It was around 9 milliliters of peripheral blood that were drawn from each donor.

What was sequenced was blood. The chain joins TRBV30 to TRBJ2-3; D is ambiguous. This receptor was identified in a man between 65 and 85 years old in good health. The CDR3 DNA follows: TGTGCCTGGAGTGTAGGCTCTGATACGCAGTATTTT. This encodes CAWSVGSDTQYF.